These T cell receptor beta chains were read from a single sample in a study of blood T cell repertoires in COVID-19. The table came from immunoSEQ multiplex PCR; TCRdb's copy has only in-frame clones and leaves some out. The sample lists some 260,000 clones, around 80% occurring once. Sequencing input: PBMCs or T cells enriched from blood (not recorded which). The receptor set was obtained from a man younger than 40 with acute COVID-19. Each CDR3 is given with its conserved first and last residue. D genes are given only for firm matches. Some rows have no size entry. The others give once, few or many, or a class for an expanded clone.

NA	TRBV3-1/TRBV3-2	NA	TRBJ1-2	16	TGTGCCAGCAGCCCCACCCGGAGCGGGGCAAACTATGGCTACACCTTC	CASSPTRSGANYGYTF
few	TRBV7-8	NA	TRBJ2-1	14	TGTGCCAGCAGCCATGGACTCCTCTACAATGAGCAGTTCTTC	CASSHGLLYNEQFF
NA	TRBV4-3	TRBD2	TRBJ2-2	15	TGCGCCAGCAGCCTCCGACTAGCGGACCCCGGGGAGCTGTTTTTT	CASSLRLADPGELFF
few	TRBV24-1	TRBD1	TRBJ2-2	14	TGTGCCACCAGTGATGACAGGGACACCGGGGAGCTGTTTTTT	CATSDDRDTGELFF
NA	TRBV4-2	TRBD2	TRBJ2-1	15	TGTGCCAGCAGCCAAGTGGGGGGGAGAGACAATGAGCAGTTCTTC	CASSQVGGRDNEQFF
NA	TRBV5-1	TRBD2	TRBJ2-5	16	TGTGCCAGCAGCCTTCCTCTGACTAGCGGACAAGAGACCCAGTACTTC	CASSLPLTSGQETQYF
NA	TRBV7-9	TRBD2	TRBJ2-5	15	TGTGCCAGCAGCCCAAGGACTAGCGGGGGGGGGACCCAGTACTTC	CASSPRTSGGGTQYF
NA	TRBV11-1	TRBD2	TRBJ2-5	13	TGTGCCAGCAGCTTAGGACTAGCAGAGACCCAGTACTTC	CASSLGLAETQYF
NA	TRBV2	TRBD1	TRBJ1-4	16	TGTGCCAGCAGTCCGGTGAACAGGGGGCTCGGGGAAAAACTGTTTTTT	CASSPVNRGLGEKLFF
few	TRBV7-2	TRBD1	TRBJ1-5	15	TGTGCCAGCAGCCGTGACAGGGGGGACAATCAGCCCCAGCATTTT	CASSRDRGDNQPQHF
NA	TRBV9	NA	TRBJ1-2	16	TGTGCCAGCAGCGTAGGGGCAGGGGAGAGGGGCTATGGCTACACCTTC	CASSVGAGERGYGYTF
NA	TRBV19	NA	TRBJ2-3	16	TGTGCCAGTAGTATGGTTCCGGCGGGAAGCACAGATACGCAGTATTTT	CASSMVPAGSTDTQYF
NA	TRBV28	NA	TRBJ2-1	15	TGTGCCAGCAGTGATATCTCAGGGGTATACAATGAGCAGTTCTTC	CASSDISGVYNEQFF
NA	TRBV5-4	TRBD2	TRBJ2-1	15	TGTGCCAGCAGCTTGCAGGGACTAGAGGACAATGAGCAGTTCTTC	CASSLQGLEDNEQFF
NA	TRBV7-3	NA	TRBJ2-2	16	TGTGCCAGCAGCCCACAGGTCCCTAGCGAGATCGGGGAGCTGTTTTTT	CASSPQVPSEIGELFF